A single T cell receptor beta chain is shown here with its context. Primed by a sample-barcoded 5' primer and a J-beta primer mix, a second PCR proceeded for roughly 7 to 12 cycles. TCRdb re-derived calls from the 5' RACE reads in MiXCR, one entry per CDR3 protein. Counted here are some 800,000 distinct CDR3 sequences, roughly 25% occurring once; the ten biggest clones make up more than 3%. The data stem from a study of blood T cells in healthy people across ages. This CDR3 has 15 amino acids. Looked up from germline, CDR1 is SGHTA and CDR2 is FQGNSA. V was trimmed by 5 bases and J by 6 bases, leaving 17 bases between them. These data were also filed under a second study, of T cells of mothers and their children. That source reports: The study sampled a few healthy Caucasian mothers and their six children.

The chain links TRBV7-2 to TRBJ2-1; D might be TRBD2 (6 bases). The clonotype was recovered from a boy between 10 and 17 years old in good health. Material for sequencing was blood. The CDR3 DNA reads as TGTGCCAGCAGCCCAGGCGGGATACGGGCCAATGAGCAGTTCTTC. Its translation is CASSPGGIRANEQFF.